These 2 T cell receptor beta chains were sequenced from one sample in a study of OX40 agonist ivuxolimab in advanced cancers. Repertoires were generated with immunoSEQ multiplex PCR, while TCRdb's copy carries only in-frame clones and drops some. The table has 95,000 to 150,000 clones, 90% to 95% seen once. The sequences come from CD4+ or CD8+ T cells sorted from blood, collected in a trial of the OX40 agonist ivuxolimab. The origin of the receptors is an adult with an advanced solid tumor such as melanoma, head and neck, liver or kidney cancer.

The V call is TRBV29-1, the J call TRBJ1-1; D gene unclear. The CDR3 sequence is 12 residues long. V lost 3 bases and J 1 base, leaving 6 bases between the germline ends. Looked up from germline, CDR1 is SQVTM and CDR2 is ANQGSEA. The CDR3 region has the DNA TGCAGCGTTGATACGGCGAACACTGAAGCTTTCTTT. Protein product: CSVDTANTEAFF.

The chain combines TRBV5-6 with TRBJ2-7; TRBD1 aligns across 10 bases. Looked up from germline, CDR1 is SGHDT and CDR2 is YYEEEE. After removal of 0 bases from V and 0 bases from J, the junction contained 12 bases not matched to a gene. The CDR3 totals 19 residues. The CDR3 reads CASSLVGQGRSVISYEQYF. The CDR3 coding sequence is TGTGCCAGCAGCTTGGTGGGACAGGGGCGAAGCGTAATCTCCTACGAGCAGTACTTC.